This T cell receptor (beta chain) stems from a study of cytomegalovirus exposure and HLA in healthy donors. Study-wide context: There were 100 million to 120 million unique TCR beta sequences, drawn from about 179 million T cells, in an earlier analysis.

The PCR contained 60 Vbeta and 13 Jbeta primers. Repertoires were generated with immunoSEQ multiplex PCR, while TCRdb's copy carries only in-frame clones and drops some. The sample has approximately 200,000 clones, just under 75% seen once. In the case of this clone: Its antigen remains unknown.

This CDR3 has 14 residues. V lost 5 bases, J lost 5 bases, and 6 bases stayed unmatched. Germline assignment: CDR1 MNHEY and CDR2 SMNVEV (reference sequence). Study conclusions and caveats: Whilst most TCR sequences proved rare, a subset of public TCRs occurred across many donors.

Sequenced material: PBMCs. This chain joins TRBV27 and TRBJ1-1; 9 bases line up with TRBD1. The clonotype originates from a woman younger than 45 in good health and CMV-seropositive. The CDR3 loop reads CASSRQGEGTEAFF. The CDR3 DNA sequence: TGTGCCAGCAGTAGACAGGGGGAAGGGACTGAAGCTTTCTTT.